The T cell receptor beta chain described here comes from a study of beta chain features in type 1 diabetes. Study-level results: For patients, the naive, central memory and Treg TCRB repertoires appeared more alike than for healthy donors.

Concerning this clone itself: Its antigen is unknown.

J gave up 3 bases and V 8 bases, and 4 bases lay outside the gene matches. CDR3 size: 12 residues. CDR1 and CDR2 (germline): SQVTM, ANQGSEA. The sequenced template was cDNA made from the entire isolated RNA. Profiled with immunoSEQ multiplex PCR; TCRdb holds only in-frame clones, not every one. The sample yields 390,000 or so clones, approximately 15% seen once. The receptor comes from a man aged 30 to 39 in good health. The genes are TRBV29-1 and TRBJ2-1; 7 bases line up with TRBD1. The sequencing sample was made of naive CD4+ T cells from blood. CDR3 loop: CSMGQNYNEQFF. The DNA for the CDR3 is TGCAGCATGGGACAGAACTACAATGAGCAGTTCTTC.